This TCR beta chain came from a study of beta chain features in type 1 diabetes. Central memory, naive, regulatory and stem cell-like memory CD4+ cells were sorted by CD45RO/CCR7/CD25/CD127/CD95/CD27. CDR3 length: 14 residues. Germline-derived CDR1 and CDR2 are SGHAT and FQNNGV. With V trimmed by 5 bases and J by 7 bases, 5 bases remained unmatched. Broader study findings: Patients showed naive, central memory and Treg TCRB repertoires that appeared more similar than those of healthy donors. Shorter TCRB CDR3s, moderately but significantly so, marked every one of the four CD4+ subsets in Type 1 diabetes patients.

The investigators reverse transcribed all of the isolated RNA, so they sequenced expressed TCRB transcripts. Deep immunoSEQ sequencing covered naive, central memory and regulatory T cell samples. The protocol was immunoSEQ multiplex PCR, while the TCRdb copy is restricted to in-frame clones and leaves out a portion. The table shows 160,000 or so clones, with around 8.4% occurring only once. This clone appeared a few times. The antigen remains undetermined. Sequencing was done on a sample of central memory CD4+ T cells from blood. The J gene is TRBJ1-4, the V gene TRBV11-2; 9 positions agree with TRBD1. This receptor was taken from a woman aged 18-29 years with type 1 diabetes. CDR3 nucleotide sequence: TGTGCCAGCAGCCACAGGGGGCATAGTGAAAAACTGTTTTTT. Protein product: CASSHRGHSEKLFF.